One and the same sample provided the 9 T cell receptor beta chains below, sequenced in a study of blood T cell repertoires in COVID-19. TCRdb's copy holds only in-frame clones and misses some; the assay was immunoSEQ multiplex PCR. This table has around 200,000 clones, less than 90% appearing once. Sequencing used peripheral blood. These receptors were collected from a man aged 40-49 years with active or convalescent COVID-19.

The rearrangement joins TRBV28 to TRBJ1-2, with TRBD1 matching 10 bases. V lost 7 bases to trimming and J lost 6 bases; unmatched junction nucleotides: 8. The CDR3 covers 14 residues. The germline CDR1 and CDR2 sequences are MDHEN and SYDVKM. This chain's CDR3 is CASNLPGQGNGYTF. The CDR3 DNA follows: TGTGCCAGCAACCTACCGGGACAGGGGAATGGCTACACCTTC.

This chain joins TRBV28 and TRBJ1-1; 7 bases align to TRBD1. CDR3 size: 14 residues. In germline, CDR1 is MDHEN, CDR2 SYDVKM. V gave up 6 bases and J gave up 0 bases; unmatched junction bases: 4. In DNA form, the CDR3 reads TGTGCCAGCAGACCTGGACAGGTGAACACTGAAGCTTTCTTT. It encodes CASRPGQVNTEAFF. The full variable domain, rest sourced from reference TRBV28 and TRBJ1-1, is DVKVTQSSRYLVKRTGEKVFLECVQDMDHENMFWYRQDPGLGLRLIYFSYDVKMKEKGDIPEGYSVSREKKERFSLILESASTNQTSMYLCASRPGQVNTEAFFGQGTRLTVV.

V usage is TRBV4-1 and J usage is TRBJ2-5; a possible D gene is TRBD2 (7 bases). Per the germline V gene, CDR1 is MGHRA and CDR2 is YSYEKL. This CDR3 region has 15 residues. Trimming pared 2 bases from V and 4 bases from J, leaving 14 bases between. CDR3 bases: TGCGCCAGCAGCCAATTCGTTGGGGGGGCAGAGACCCAGTACTTC. It translates to CASSQFVGGAETQYF.

The gene calls are TRBV25-1 and TRBJ2-1; 7 bases fit TRBD1. Germline lookup yields CDR1 MGHDK and CDR2 SYGVNS. The V segment lost 4 bases and the J segment 8 bases; nucleotides outside the gene matches: 8. The CDR3 runs to 14 residues. In DNA, the CDR3 is TGTGCCAGCAGTGCCCCACAGGGGTACCATGAGCAGTTCTTC. Translated: CASSAPQGYHEQFF.

The chain has TRBV19 and TRBJ1-1; D possibly corresponds to TRBD1 (6 bases). Looked up from germline, CDR1 is LNHDA and CDR2 is SQIVND (reference sequence). This CDR3 spans 15 amino acids. Deletions cut 1 base from V and 8 bases from J, with 17 bases between. The CDR3 nucleotides are TGTGCCAGTAGTATAGGCTTAGGGACAAGACTGGAAGCTTTCTTT. This encodes CASSIGLGTRLEAFF.

V usage is TRBV29-1 and J usage is TRBJ1-1; the D gene is possibly TRBD1 (6 bases). The CDR3 runs 13 residues. CDR1 is SQVTM, CDR2 ANQGSEA, per germline. With 6 bases removed from V and 0 bases from J, the gap between germline ends came to 11 bases. The CDR3 sequence: CSVTRDMNTEAFF. The CDR3 DNA is TGCAGCGTGACCCGGGACATGAACACTGAAGCTTTCTTT.

The V and J genes are TRBV11-3 and TRBJ2-1, with TRBD2 matching 13 bases. Germline CDR1 reads SGHNT; CDR2 reads YENEEA. Unmatched junction bases numbered 6, after V lost 5 bases and J lost 8 bases. This CDR3 has 15 residues. CDR3 sequence reads: CASSIRTSGSDEQFF. The DNA for the CDR3 is TGTGCCAGCAGCATAAGGACTAGCGGGAGCGATGAGCAGTTCTTC.

The J gene is TRBJ1-4, the V gene TRBV5-4, with 9 bases that match TRBD1. Germline-derived CDR1 and CDR2 are SGHNT and YYREEE (reference sequence). J was trimmed by 3 bases and V by 3 bases; bases with no gene match: 3. This CDR3 is built from 15 residues. This chain's CDR3 is CASSSQGAANEKLFF. For the CDR3, the DNA is TGTGCCAGCAGCTCACAGGGGGCAGCTAATGAAAAACTGTTTTTT.

This clone was recorded once. The chain uses TRBV6-5 and TRBJ1-3; 8 bases are shared with TRBD1. The CDR3 contains 13 residues. V shed 5 bases and J 9 bases; nucleotides not matched to a gene: 6. Per germline, CDR1 MNHEY and CDR2 SVGAGI. The CDR3 bases are TGTGCCAGCAGTCTGGACAGGGTGTCCACCATATATTTT. It codes for CASSLDRVSTIYF.